This passage covers 3 T cell receptor beta chains from one sample sequenced in a study of T cells in Graves' hyperthyroidism and ophthalmopathy. RNA transcripts provided the source from which TCR beta CDR3 regions were amplified. TCR CDR3 regions were first amplified by RT-PCR with HTBI primers. TCRdb called the multiplex PCR reads again in MiXCR, with one record for every CDR3 protein. This sample has over 350,000 distinct CDR3 sequences, with about 14% found just once. Specimen: blood. The receptor set was obtained from a man between 18 and 35 years old with Graves' ophthalmopathy.

This clonotype was seen ten or more times. This sequence joins TRBV19 and TRBJ2-7; D is uncertain. Looked up from germline, CDR1 is LNHDA and CDR2 is SQIVND (reference sequence). Deletions cut 5 bases from V and 3 bases from J, with 11 bases between. The CDR3 extends over 13 amino acids. CDR3 bases: TGTGCCAGTAGTGAGCAGGTCAACTACGAGCAGTACTTC. This encodes CASSEQVNYEQYF.

The chain uses TRBV2 and TRBJ2-1; no clear D gene. Looked up from germline, CDR1 is SNHLY and CDR2 is FYNNEI. This CDR3 region has 14 residues. With 6 bases removed from V and 7 bases from J, the gap between germline ends came to 16 bases. The CDR3 region is CASSPMGASNEQFF. For the CDR3, the DNA is TGTGCCAGCAGCCCGATGGGCGCCTCAAATGAGCAGTTCTTC.

This clonotype was detected many times. This chain uses TRBV6-1 with TRBJ2-5; D not resolved. Trimming took 10 bases from V and 1 from J, leaving 10 bases between them. Germline lookup yields CDR1 MNHNS and CDR2 SASEGT. CDR3 length: 12 residues. The DNA of the CDR3 is TGTGCCACCGCGCATAGCCAAGAGACCCAGTACTTC. It is translated as CATAHSQETQYF.